This paragraph reports one T cell receptor beta chain. What it binds is not known. This record belongs to a study of T cell responses to AZD1222 COVID-19 vaccine. The study, taken as a whole, reports: Repertoire samples came only from after the peak T cell response. Donors in the cohort were predominantly white British and more often female, and clonal diversity was possibly underestimated. Reports say nearly half of spike-specific TCRs go after unmutated variant regions. Regions 160-218 and 743-854 dominated among vaccine-associated CD4 TCRs spanning spike.

TCRdb's copy holds only in-frame clones and misses some; the assay was immunoSEQ multiplex PCR. Of 200,000 or so clones listed, about 90% were seen once; the top ten hold about 3%. The V end lost 4 bases, the J end lost 6 bases, and 7 bases lay between the germline ends. The CDR3 runs 12 residues. V and J are TRBV12-3 or TRBV12-4 and TRBJ2-1, with D tentatively TRBD1 (6 bases). This receptor was identified in an adult in good health. This specimen was peripheral blood, taken on day 0 of MenACWY control vaccination. The CDR3 nucleotides are TGTGCCAGCAGTTCAGGGGCCAATGAGCAGTTCTTC. Protein product: CASSSGANEQFF.